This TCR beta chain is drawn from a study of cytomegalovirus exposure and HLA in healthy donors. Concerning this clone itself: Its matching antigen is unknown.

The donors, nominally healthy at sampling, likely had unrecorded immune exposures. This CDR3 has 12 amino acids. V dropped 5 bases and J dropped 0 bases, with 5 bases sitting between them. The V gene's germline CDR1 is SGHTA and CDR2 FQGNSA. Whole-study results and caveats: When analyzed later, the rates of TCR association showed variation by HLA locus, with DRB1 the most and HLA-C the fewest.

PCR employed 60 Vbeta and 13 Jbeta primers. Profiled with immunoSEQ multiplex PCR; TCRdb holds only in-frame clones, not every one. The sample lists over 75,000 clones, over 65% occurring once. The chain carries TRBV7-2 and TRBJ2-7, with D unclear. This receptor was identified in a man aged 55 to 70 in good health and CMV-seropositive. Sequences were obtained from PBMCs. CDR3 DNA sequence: TGTGCCAGCAGCCCTAGCTCCTACGAGCAGTACTTC. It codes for CASSPSSYEQYF.